This T cell receptor (beta chain) was recorded in a study of blood T cells in healthy people across ages. Findings of the study overall: Estimates drawn from one million T cells were deemed to understate diversity. CMV status of donors was unknown, possibly confounding expanded clonotype changes.

Germline V gene lookup returns CDR1 SGHRS and CDR2 YFSETQ. The CDR3 is 15 residues long. Germline trimming cut 0 bases from V and 3 bases from J; bases unmatched to any gene: 4. As regards this clonotype: As yet, its antigen is unknown.

Donation came from healthy Caucasian individuals in Russia who were aged about 6 to 95. The authors extracted at least 6 micrograms of total RNA per sample. Alongside a J-beta primer mix, a sample-barcoded 5' primer served in a second PCR lasting roughly 7 to 12 cycles. TCRdb processed the 5' RACE reads anew with MiXCR; each CDR3 protein has one entry. The sample shows around 900,000 distinct CDR3 sequences, around 30% of them seen only once. The J gene is TRBJ1-2, the V gene TRBV5-1; 8 nucleotides match TRBD1. This sequence originates from a woman aged 80 or over in good health. The sample taken for sequencing was blood. The CDR3 region has the DNA TGCGCCAGCAGCTTGGATCAGGGGGCCGACTATGGCTACACCTTC. This codes for CASSLDQGADYGYTF.